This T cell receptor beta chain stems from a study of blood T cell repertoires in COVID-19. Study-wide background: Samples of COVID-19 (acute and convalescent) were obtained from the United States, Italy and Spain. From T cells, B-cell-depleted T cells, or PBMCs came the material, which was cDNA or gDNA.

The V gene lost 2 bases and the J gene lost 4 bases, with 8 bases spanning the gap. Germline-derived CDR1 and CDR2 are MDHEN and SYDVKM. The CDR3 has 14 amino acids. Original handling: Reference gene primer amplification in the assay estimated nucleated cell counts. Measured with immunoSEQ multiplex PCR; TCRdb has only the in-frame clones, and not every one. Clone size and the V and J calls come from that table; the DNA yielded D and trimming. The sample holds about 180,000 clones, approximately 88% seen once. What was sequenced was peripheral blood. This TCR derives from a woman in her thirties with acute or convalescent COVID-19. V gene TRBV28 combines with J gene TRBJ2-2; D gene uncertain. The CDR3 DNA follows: TGTGCCAGCAGTTTAGGGTGGAGCACCGGGGAGCTGTTTTTT. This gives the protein CASSLGWSTGELFF. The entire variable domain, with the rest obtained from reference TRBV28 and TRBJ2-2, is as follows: DVKVTQSSRYLVKRTGEKVFLECVQDMDHENMFWYRQDPGLGLRLIYFSYDVKMKEKGDIPEGYSVSREKKERFSLILESASTNQTSMYLCASSLGWSTGELFFGEGSRLTVL.